This T cell receptor (beta chain) came from a study of cytomegalovirus exposure and HLA in healthy donors. At the level of the study: One earlier analysis, a look at around 170 million T cells, found 100 million to 130 million unique TCR beta sequences. There were approximately 400 genotyped donors. Of these, about 86% fell in the genetic ancestry cluster associated with self-reported Caucasian donors.

The CDR3 is made up of 16 amino acids. Trimming cost V 7 bases and J 0 bases, with 13 bases left between them. Germline V gives CDR1 SNHLY, CDR2 FYNNEI. The study's findings and limits: In a later analysis, TCR beta V- and J-gene trimming was associated with a missense DCLRE1C variant.

Comment on this clone: Its antigen is unknown.

Amplification used 60 Vbeta primers and 13 Jbeta primers. TCRdb's copy holds only in-frame clones and misses some; the assay was immunoSEQ multiplex PCR. The sample lists 190,000 or so clones, roughly 78% occurring once. The receptor was derived from a boy under 18 in good health and CMV-seronegative. J is TRBJ2-6 and V is TRBV2; D is ambiguous. Sequencing was performed on PBMCs. CDR3 in amino acids: CASTRRETSGANVLTF. DNA for the CDR3: TGTGCCAGCACCCGTCGCGAAACCTCTGGGGCCAACGTCCTGACTTTC. The full variable domain, with the rest looked up from reference TRBV2 and TRBJ2-6, is EPEVTQTPSHQVTQMGQEVILRCVPISNHLYFYWYRQILGQKVEFLVSFYNNEISEKSEIFDDQFSVERPDGSNFTLKIRSTKLEDSAMYFCASTRRETSGANVLTFGAGSRLTVL.